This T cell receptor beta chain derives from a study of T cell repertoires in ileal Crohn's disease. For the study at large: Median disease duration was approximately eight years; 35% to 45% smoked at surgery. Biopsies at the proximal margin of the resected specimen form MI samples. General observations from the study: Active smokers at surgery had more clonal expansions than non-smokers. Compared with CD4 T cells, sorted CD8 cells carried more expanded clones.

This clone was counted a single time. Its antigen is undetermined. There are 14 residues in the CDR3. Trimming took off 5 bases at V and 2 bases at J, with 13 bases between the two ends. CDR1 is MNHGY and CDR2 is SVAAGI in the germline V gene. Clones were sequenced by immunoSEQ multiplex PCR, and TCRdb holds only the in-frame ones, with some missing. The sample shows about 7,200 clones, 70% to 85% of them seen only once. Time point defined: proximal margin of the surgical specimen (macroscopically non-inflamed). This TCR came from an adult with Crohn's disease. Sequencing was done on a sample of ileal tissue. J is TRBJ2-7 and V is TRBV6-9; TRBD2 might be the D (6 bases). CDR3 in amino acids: CASSPGDLPYEQYF. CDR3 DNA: TGTGCCAGCAGTCCTGGGGACTTACCCTACGAGCAGTACTTC.